Below, 19 T cell receptor beta chains from the same sample are listed, as sequenced in a study of HIV-infected patients and healthy controls. cDNA was made from roughly 470 ng RNA using alpha and beta constant primers. Using multiplexing indices, alpha and beta chain libraries were generated apart by chain-specific third strand synthesis. TCRdb used MiXCR to reprocess the 5' RACE reads, holding one entry per CDR3 protein. The sample lists some 9,600 distinct CDR3 sequences; 8.5% to 12% were seen once. All unsorted peripheral T cells were captured because whole blood was used without fractionation. This material consisted of blood, taken before antiretroviral therapy. The receptors here all came from an adult with HIV infection.

This clonotype was recorded at least ten times. The chain joins TRBV10-3 to TRBJ1-1; TRBD1 matches 9 bases. CDR1 and CDR2 (germline): ENHRY, SYGVKD. The CDR3 totals 16 residues. V was pared by 7 bases and J by 4 bases, with 13 bases of the junction left unmatched. CDR3 nucleotide sequence: TGTGCCATCACCCGTTCTAAGGGACAGGGTGGCACTGAAGCTTTCTTT. Amino acid sequence: CAITRSKGQGGTEAFF.

This clonotype was seen repeatedly, ten times or more. The rearrangement links TRBV5-1 to TRBJ2-2, with no clear D. The CDR3 is 15 amino acids. Trimming pared 4 bases from V and 1 base from J, leaving 11 bases between. Germline V gene data show CDR1 as SGHRS and CDR2 as YFSETQ. CDR3 amino acids: CASSENPGNTGELFF. The CDR3 DNA sequence: TGCGCCAGCAGCGAGAATCCAGGGAACACCGGGGAGCTGTTTTTT.

This clonotype was seen at least ten times. The gene calls are TRBV20-1 and TRBJ1-6; the match to TRBD1 covers 8 bases. The CDR3 contains 15 residues. Germline CDR1 is DFQATT and CDR2 is SNEGSKA (reference sequence). J was trimmed by 7 bases and V by 1 base; bases with no gene match: 6. As DNA, the CDR3 is TGCAGTGCTAGAGTCACAGGGGGGTCCAATTCACCCCTCCACTTT. Translated, it gives CSARVTGGSNSPLHF.

This clonotype was counted at least ten times. This chain joins TRBV20-1 and TRBJ2-5; perhaps TRBD2 as D (6 bases). Germline V gives CDR1 DFQATT, CDR2 SNEGSKA (reference sequence). V lost 0 bases, J lost 7 bases, and 15 bases lay in between. The CDR3 contains 14 residues. The CDR3 region has the DNA TGCAGTGCTAGAGAGAGGCGGGACCCGGGGACCCAGTACTTC. Translation: CSARERRDPGTQYF.

The table lists this clonotype with a few counts. This chain joins TRBV12-3 or TRBV12-4 and TRBJ2-3; D assignment may be TRBD1 or TRBD2 (5 bases each). CDR3 length equals 14 residues. V was cut by 8 bases and J by 0 bases, with 12 bases left in between. The CDR3 DNA reads as TGTGCCAGCGAAGTGGGGGAAAGCACAGATACGCAGTATTTT. Protein product: CASEVGESTDTQYF.

This clonotype was counted many times. The rearrangement joins TRBV25-1 to TRBJ2-3; D is ambiguous. This CDR3 has 14 amino acids. The ends were cut back, 4 bases at V and 4 bases at J, with 12 bases in the middle. Germline V gene sequence: CDR1 MGHDK, CDR2 SYGVNS. The CDR3 reads CASSGSRPPDTQYF. The CDR3 bases are TGTGCCAGCAGTGGCAGCCGCCCCCCAGATACGCAGTATTTT.

This clonotype has a count of ten or more. V and J are TRBV14 and TRBJ2-5; a possible D gene is TRBD1 (6 bases). CDR3 length: 14 residues. The germline V gene has CDR1 SGHDN and CDR2 FVKESK. Trimming shortened V by 4 bases and J by 2 bases, and 11 bases separated the two germline ends. CDR3 coding DNA: TGTGCCAGCAGCCCACCCGACAGGCAAGAGACCCAGTACTTC. Its translation: CASSPPDRQETQYF.

This clonotype is labeled as large (0.1 to 1%). V gene TRBV28 combines with J gene TRBJ2-3; D is uncertain. CDR1 and CDR2 (germline): MDHEN, SYDVKM. Trimming took 3 bases from V and 4 from J, leaving 5 bases between them. The CDR3 runs to 12 residues. The CDR3 bases are TGTGCCAGCAGTTTTGGGGCAGATACGCAGTATTTT. Translation gives CASSFGADTQYF.

The V gene is TRBV12-3 or TRBV12-4, the J gene TRBJ1-5; D unclear. Trimming removed 5 bases at V and 6 bases at J, with 20 bases between. The CDR3 loop spans 16 amino acids. CDR3 sequence (DNA): TGTGCCAGCAGTGCCACTCTCAACTGGGGTCCTCAGCCCCAGCATTTT. Its translation: CASSATLNWGPQPQHF.

In this sample, this clonotype turned up many times. This chain connects TRBV10-3 to TRBJ2-1; D uncertain. Trimming removed 3 bases from V and 3 bases from J, with 9 bases in between. The CDR3 runs to 14 residues. CDR1 ENHRY and CDR2 SYGVKD come from the germline V gene. The CDR3 loop is CAISDVGRYNEQFF. The DNA for the CDR3 is TGTGCCATCAGTGATGTCGGCCGCTACAATGAGCAGTTCTTC.

This clonotype has at least ten counts. The chain recombines TRBV7-9 with TRBJ1-6, with unresolved D. With 8 bases removed from V and 7 bases from J, the gap between germline ends came to 12 bases. CDR1 is SEHNR, CDR2 FQNEAQ, per germline (reference sequence). The CDR3 loop spans 13 amino acids. The CDR3: CASRKVGNSPLHF. The CDR3 nucleotides read TGTGCCAGCCGAAAGGTTGGGAATTCACCCCTCCACTTT. The whole variable domain, filled in from reference TRBV7-9 and TRBJ1-6, reads DTGVSQNPRHKITKRGQNVTFRCDPISEHNRLYWYRQTLGQGPEFLTYFQNEAQLEKSRLLSDRFSAERPKGSFSTLEIQRTEQGDSAMYLCASRKVGNSPLHFGNGTRLTVT.

This clonotype was picked up many times. The rearrangement uses TRBV7-9 and TRBJ2-7; 12 nucleotides line up with TRBD2. CDR3 length equals 17 residues. CDR1 and CDR2 from the germline V gene are SEHNR and FQNEAQ (reference sequence). The junction had 7 bases not matched to a gene; V was cut back by 4 bases and J by 0 bases. The CDR3 sequence: CASSSVLAGGSSYEQYF. The CDR3 coding sequence is TGTGCCAGCAGCTCAGTCCTAGCGGGAGGGAGCTCCTACGAGCAGTACTTC.

This clonotype was found many times. This sequence joins TRBV9 and TRBJ2-2; 10 nucleotides agree with TRBD2. The CDR3 extends over 15 amino acids. Unmatched junction bases numbered 4, after V lost 4 bases and J lost 4 bases. CDR1 and CDR2 from the germline V gene are SGDLS and YYNGEE. The CDR3 loop is CASSWSGGATGELFF. Written as DNA, the CDR3 is TGTGCCAGCAGCTGGAGCGGGGGGGCCACCGGGGAGCTGTTTTTT.

In this sample, this clonotype turned up many times. The V call is TRBV7-9, the J call TRBJ2-7, with 7 bases fitting TRBD1. The CDR3 contains 13 residues. Germline V gene sequence: CDR1 SEHNR, CDR2 FQNEAQ (reference sequence). V was pared by 5 bases and J by 1 base, with 2 bases of the junction left unmatched. CDR3 amino acids: CASSTGESYEQYF. The CDR3 bases are TGTGCCAGCAGCACAGGGGAATCCTACGAGCAGTACTTC.

The sample holds many counts of this clonotype. The rearrangement joins TRBV20-1 to TRBJ1-2, with a possible D match to TRBD1 (5 bases). This CDR3 has 14 residues. The V end was cut by 3 bases, the J end by 3 bases, with 14 bases between. Germline CDR1 DFQATT, CDR2 SNEGSKA (reference sequence). The CDR3 region has the DNA TGCAGTGCTAGCCTAGGGACGGGCGACTATGGCTACACCTTC. This gives the protein CSASLGTGDYGYTF.

This chain connects TRBV5-4 to TRBJ1-6, with TRBD1 matching over 7 bases. Trimming took 4 bases from V and 7 from J; bases not matched to a gene: 8. CDR3 length: 15 amino acids. CDR1 is SGHNT, CDR2 YYREEE, per germline (reference sequence). CDR3 nucleotide sequence: TGTGCCAGCAGCGGGGGACAGCACTTAAATTCACCCCTCCACTTT. Translating gives CASSGGQHLNSPLHF.

In regard to this clonotype: A much larger clone lies one base from this, so it may be a read error. This chain connects TRBV20-1 to TRBJ2-1; no definite D call. Germline CDR1 and CDR2: DFQATT and SNEGSKA (reference sequence). CDR3 length equals 13 residues. Trimming pared 4 bases from V and 7 bases from J, leaving 14 bases between. The CDR3 reads CSANSPAKNEQFF. As DNA, the CDR3 is TGCAGTGCTAATTCCCCAGCCAAAAATGAGCAGTTCTTC.

This clonotype is medium-sized. The V call is TRBV25-1, the J call TRBJ1-1; D is ambiguous. This CDR3 is built from 12 residues. V shed 4 bases and J shed 0 bases, with 3 bases lying between them. Per germline, CDR1 MGHDK and CDR2 SYGVNS. The CDR3 is CASSALNTEAFF. CDR3 nucleotides: TGTGCCAGCAGTGCATTGAACACTGAAGCTTTCTTT.

Only a few counts were recorded for this clonotype. This rearrangement joins TRBV7-9 to TRBJ2-3; D is perhaps TRBD2 (6 bases). The CDR3 has 15 residues. V dropped 4 bases and J dropped 2 bases, with 13 bases sitting between them. The germline V gene encodes CDR1 SEHNR and CDR2 FQNEAQ (reference sequence). CDR3 protein: CASSYQSGFTDTQYF. As DNA, the CDR3 is TGTGCCAGCAGCTACCAGAGCGGGTTCACAGATACGCAGTATTTT.